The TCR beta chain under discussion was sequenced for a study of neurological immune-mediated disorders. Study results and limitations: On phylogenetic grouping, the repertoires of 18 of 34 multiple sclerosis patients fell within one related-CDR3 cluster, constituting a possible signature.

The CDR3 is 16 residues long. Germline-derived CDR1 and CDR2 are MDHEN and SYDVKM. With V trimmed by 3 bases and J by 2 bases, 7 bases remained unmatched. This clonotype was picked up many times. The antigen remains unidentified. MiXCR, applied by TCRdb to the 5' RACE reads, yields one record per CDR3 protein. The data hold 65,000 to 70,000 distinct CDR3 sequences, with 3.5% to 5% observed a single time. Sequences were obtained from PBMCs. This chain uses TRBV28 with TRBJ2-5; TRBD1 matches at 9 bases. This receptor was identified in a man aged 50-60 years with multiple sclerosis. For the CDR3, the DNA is TGTGCCAGCAGTTTCCTCATCGACAGGGGGCAAGAGACCCAGTACTTC. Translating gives CASSFLIDRGQETQYF.